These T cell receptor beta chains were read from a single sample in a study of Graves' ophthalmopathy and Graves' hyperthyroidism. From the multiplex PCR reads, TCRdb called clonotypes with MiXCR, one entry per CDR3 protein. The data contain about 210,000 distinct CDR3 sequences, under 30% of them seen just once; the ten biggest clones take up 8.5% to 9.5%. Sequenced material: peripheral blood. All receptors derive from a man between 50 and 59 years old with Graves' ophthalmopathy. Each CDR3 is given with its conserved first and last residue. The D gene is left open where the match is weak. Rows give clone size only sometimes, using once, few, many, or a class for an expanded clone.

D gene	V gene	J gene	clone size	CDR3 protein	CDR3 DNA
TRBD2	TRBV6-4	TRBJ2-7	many	CASSDSSSGKVGYEQYF	TGTGCCAGCAGTGACTCGTCTAGCGGGAAGGTGGGCTACGAGCAGTACTTC
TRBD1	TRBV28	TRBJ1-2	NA	CASSDGGGARGYTF	TGTGCCAGCTCGGATGGAGGGGGCGCTCGCGGCTACACCTTC
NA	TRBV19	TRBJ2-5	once	CASGEEGRDTQYF	TGTGCCAGTGGCGAGGAGGGTAGGGATACCCAGTACTTC
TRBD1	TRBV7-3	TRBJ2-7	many	CASSITGGYEQYF	TGTGCCAGCAGCATCACAGGGGGCTACGAGCAGTACTTC
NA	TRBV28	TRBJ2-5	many	CASSRGGRGQETQYF	TGTGCCAGCAGCAGAGGGGGGCGGGGACAAGAGACCCAGTACTTC
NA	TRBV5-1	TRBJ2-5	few	CASSLKGIGETQYF	TGCGCCAGCAGCTTGAAGGGGATTGGAGAGACCCAGTACTTC
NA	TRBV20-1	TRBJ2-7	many	CSARDLRRAEQYF	TGCAGTGCTAGAGATCTCCGCAGGGCCGAGCAGTACTTC
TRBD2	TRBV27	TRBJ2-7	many	CASSSRTSGRGTYEQYF	TGTGCCAGCAGTTCTCGGACTAGCGGGAGAGGAACCTACGAGCAGTACTTC
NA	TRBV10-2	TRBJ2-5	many	CASSEWDGAGETQYF	TGCGCCAGCAGTGAGTGGGACGGTGCGGGGGAGACCCAGTACTTC
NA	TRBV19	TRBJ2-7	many	CASSLVTFSYEQYF	TGTGCCAGTAGTCTAGTGACATTTTCCTACGAGCAGTACTTC
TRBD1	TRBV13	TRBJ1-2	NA	CANGSGTGMSGYGYTF	TGTGCCAACGGCTCCGGGACAGGGATGTCGGGCTATGGCTACACCTTC
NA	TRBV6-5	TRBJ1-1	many	CASSYSQSPNTEAFF	TGTGCCAGCAGTTACAGTCAGAGCCCGAACACTGAAGCTTTCTTT
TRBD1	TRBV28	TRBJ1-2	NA	CASEPGQGVYGYTF	TGTGCCAGCGAGCCGGGACAGGGGGTCTATGGCTACACCTTC
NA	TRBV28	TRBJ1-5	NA	CASSSRDHYQPQHF	TGTGCCAGCAGTTCTCGGGACCACTATCAGCCCCAGCATTTT
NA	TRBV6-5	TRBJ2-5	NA	CASSYARLGLVETQYF	TGTGCCAGCAGTTACGCCCGACTAGGTTTGGTAGAGACCCAGTACTTC
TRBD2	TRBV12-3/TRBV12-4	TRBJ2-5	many	CASRSRTSGQETQYF	TGTGCCAGCAGATCGAGGACTAGCGGACAAGAGACCCAGTACTTC
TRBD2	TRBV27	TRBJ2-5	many	CASARLAEAQETQYF	TGTGCCAGCGCCAGACTAGCTGAGGCCCAAGAGACCCAGTACTTC
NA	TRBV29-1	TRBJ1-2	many	CSVEARRDGYTF	TGCAGCGTTGAAGCCCGAAGGGATGGCTACACCTTC
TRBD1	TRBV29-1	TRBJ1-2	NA	CSVGGIGQGAGGYTF	TGCAGCGTTGGAGGCATAGGACAGGGGGCAGGTGGCTACACCTTC
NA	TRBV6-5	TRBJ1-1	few	CASSYGAHTEAFF	TGTGCCAGCAGTTATGGGGCTCACACTGAAGCTTTCTTT
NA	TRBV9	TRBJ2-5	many	CASSASGPETQYF	TGTGCCAGCAGCGCAAGCGGCCCAGAGACCCAGTACTTC
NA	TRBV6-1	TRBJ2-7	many	CASSSYREYEQYF	TGTGCCAGCAGCAGTTACAGGGAGTACGAGCAGTACTTC
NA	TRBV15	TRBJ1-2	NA	CATSRQRQGSRGGYTF	TGTGCCACCAGCAGACAACGTCAGGGGTCTAGGGGGGGCTACACCTTC
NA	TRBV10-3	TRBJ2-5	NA	CAIRQGTQETQYF	TGTGCCATCAGGCAGGGAACACAAGAGACCCAGTACTTC
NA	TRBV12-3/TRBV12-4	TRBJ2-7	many	CASSGRKPYEQYF	TGTGCCAGCAGTGGACGGAAACCTTACGAGCAGTACTTC
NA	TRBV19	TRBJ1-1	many	CASNPFPRNDNEAFF	TGTGCCAGTAACCCATTCCCCCGAAACGACAATGAAGCTTTCTTT
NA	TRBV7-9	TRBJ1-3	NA	CASSPRAASGNTIYF	TGTGCCAGCAGCCCCCGGGCTGCTTCTGGAAACACCATATATTTT
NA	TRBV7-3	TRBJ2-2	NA	CASSLTAASANTGELFF	TGTGCCAGCAGCTTAACGGCAGCCTCGGCGAACACCGGGGAGCTGTTTTTT
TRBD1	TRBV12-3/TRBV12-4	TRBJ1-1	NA	CASSSGTGALNTEAFF	TGTGCCAGCAGTTCCGGGACAGGGGCCCTGAACACTGAAGCTTTCTTT
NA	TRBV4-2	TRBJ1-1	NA	CASSQDYSQGNTEAFF	TGTGCCAGCAGCCAAGATTATAGTCAGGGGAACACTGAAGCTTTCTTT
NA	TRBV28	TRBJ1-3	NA	CASSSGTRANTIYF	TGTGCCAGCAGTTCCGGGACCCGGGCGAACACCATATATTTT
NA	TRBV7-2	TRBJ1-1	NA	CASSSANREAFF	TGTGCCAGCAGCTCCGCCAACCGAGAAGCTTTCTTT
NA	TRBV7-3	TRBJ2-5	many	CASSHHGADKETQYF	TGTGCCAGCAGCCACCACGGCGCGGATAAAGAGACCCAGTACTTC
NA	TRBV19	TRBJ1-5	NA	CASSIRNRGDNQPQHF	TGTGCCAGTAGTATCAGGAATCGGGGCGACAATCAGCCCCAGCATTTT
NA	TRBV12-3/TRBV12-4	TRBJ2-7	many	CASSTPGSQSSYEQYF	TGTGCCAGCAGTACCCCGGGTAGCCAAAGCTCCTACGAGCAGTACTTC
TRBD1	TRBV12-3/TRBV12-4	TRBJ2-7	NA	CASSWGQGYEQYF	TGTGCCAGCAGTTGGGGACAGGGCTACGAGCAGTACTTC
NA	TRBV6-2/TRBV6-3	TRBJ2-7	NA	CATLRDSAYEQYF	TGTGCCACCTTACGCGACAGCGCCTACGAGCAGTACTTC
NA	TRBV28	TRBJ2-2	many	CASSFAGASTGELFF	TGTGCCAGCAGTTTTGCGGGGGCGAGTACCGGGGAGCTGTTTTTT
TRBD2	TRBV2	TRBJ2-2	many	CASSEVSGPTGELFF	TGTGCCAGCAGTGAAGTTAGCGGGCCCACCGGGGAGCTGTTTTTT